Listed below are T cell receptor beta chains from one sample, sequenced in a study of T cells in Graves' hyperthyroidism and ophthalmopathy. One entry per CDR3 protein results from TCRdb running MiXCR on the multiplex PCR reads. Of 380,000 or so distinct CDR3 sequences listed, roughly 12% are singletons. What was sequenced was blood. The receptors originated from a young man with Graves' hyperthyroidism that later progressed to Graves' ophthalmopathy. The CDR3 runs from the conserved cysteine through the conserved F or W. A D gene is named only where the DNA matches it firmly. Clone size is stated in some rows and not others, as once, few, many or a class when expanded.

j_call d_call clone_size v_call cdr3_aa cdr3_nt
TRBJ1-1 - many TRBV10-3 CAISESRIGTEAFF TGTGCCATCAGTGAGTCGAGAATCGGCACTGAAGCTTTCTTT
TRBJ2-1 TRBD2 many TRBV2 CATDKRASGGAVNEQFF TGTGCAACCGATAAGCGGGCTAGCGGGGGGGCTGTCAATGAGCAGTTCTTC
TRBJ1-1 - - TRBV27 CASSSHRGAFF TGTGCCAGCAGTTCCCACCGGGGAGCTTTCTTT
TRBJ2-7 TRBD2 - TRBV9 CASSVTREGYEQYF TGTGCCAGCAGCGTAACCAGGGAGGGCTACGAGCAGTACTTC
TRBJ2-1 TRBD2 many TRBV9 CASSPGGGNEQFF TGTGCCAGCAGCCCGGGGGGGGGCAATGAGCAGTTCTTC
TRBJ1-4 TRBD1 - TRBV9 CASSVGQGAEKLFF TGTGCCAGCAGCGTAGGCCAGGGGGCAGAAAAACTGTTTTTT
TRBJ2-2 TRBD2 few TRBV19 CASSIVSGGTPGELFF TGTGCCAGTAGTATAGTTAGCGGGGGGACCCCCGGGGAGCTGTTTTTT
TRBJ2-5 - many TRBV7-2 CASSSTRVQETQYF TGTGCCAGCAGCTCAACTAGGGTCCAAGAGACCCAGTACTTC
TRBJ1-5 - few TRBV6-1 CASSENFQDQPQHF TGTGCCAGCAGTGAAAATTTTCAGGATCAGCCCCAGCATTTT
TRBJ1-1 - - TRBV12-3/TRBV12-4 CASSFVDMDAFF TGTGCCAGCAGTTTTGTTGACATGGACGCTTTCTTT
TRBJ1-1 - - TRBV6-1 CASSDRAGTVEAFF TGTGCCAGCAGTGATAGGGCAGGGACCGTTGAAGCTTTCTTT
TRBJ1-5 - many TRBV6-2/TRBV6-3 CASSYSSGGGAYQPQHF TGTGCCAGCAGTTACTCCTCGGGGGGAGGGGCGTATCAGCCCCAGCATTTT
TRBJ2-3 TRBD2 many TRBV7-2 CASSKPGLADHTDTQYF TGTGCCAGCAGCAAGCCAGGGCTAGCGGACCACACAGATACGCAGTATTTT
TRBJ2-7 TRBD1 many TRBV28 CASSSGQGYEQYF TGTGCCAGCAGCTCCGGACAGGGATACGAGCAGTACTTC
TRBJ2-5 TRBD2 many TRBV12-3/TRBV12-4 CASRTTGGETQYF TGTGCCAGCAGAACTACGGGAGGAGAGACCCAGTACTTC